This TCR beta chain was recorded in a study of CD4 T cell repertoires in COVID-19 (dated by TCRdb to the early 2020s). The study in broad terms: To analyze cross-reactivity, CFSE-low cells were expanded with IL-2 for under 13 days and then labeled again and restimulated with spike proteins from other coronaviruses. In COVID-19-recovered individuals, the study described naturally processed CD4+ T cell responses to SARS-CoV-2 spike and nucleoprotein and used TCR Vbeta sequencing to evaluate clonal composition. In a few recovered individuals, the researchers analyzed the TCR Vbeta repertoire of SARS-CoV-2-reactive T cells at the subset level.

In its sample, this clone was seen once. Its antigen is not yet known. No base quality information exists; no much larger clone differs at one position. The time point label here, explained by the study, means: sample from a COVID-19-recovered individual after infection. The donors were patients who had recovered from mild-to-severe COVID-19. Memory T cell samples that were not cultured went straight to sequencing right after ex vivo isolation. From peripheral blood mononuclear cells, the researchers isolated CD4+ total memory, central memory, effector memory and circulating T follicular helper cells. Libraries were made using the immunoSEQ multiplex PCR assay. As for the original processing: The Chao-Jaccard similarity index and the number of shared clonotypes were used to measure repertoire overlap between subsets. TCRdb took over this immuneACCESS table, retaining in-frame rearrangements with V and J assigned. Such tables are incomplete; in checked studies, under half of the missing clones stem from an unresolved V gene, and the remainder is unexplained. V, J and clone size reflect that table, while D and trimming were determined from the DNA. The sample data list about 75,000 clones, and about 83% of these were observed just once. Clones ranked in the top ten supply roughly 0.6% of the sample.

The CDR3 sequence holds 14 residues, the cysteine and phenylalanine included. Only CDR3 DNA is held: 42 bases, read in frame from base 1. The CDR1 and CDR2 encoded by the germline V gene are MNHEY and SVGAGI. Deletion took 7 bases off V and 5 bases off J, with a span of 17 bases between the germline ends. The full study reports these points: Two or all three memory subsets shared several of the most expanded SARS-CoV-2-reactive clonotypes, which suggests intraclonal diversification. Between about 6.5 and 28% of SARS-CoV-2 clonotypes were also detected in secondary cultures stimulated with SARS-CoV and/or HKU1 spike, a finding consistent with cross-reactivity.

Sequences were derived from CD4+ T cells from peripheral blood, sampled after recovery from COVID-19. The sequence is built from TRBV6-5 and TRBJ1-1, with the D gene call left open. This TCR came from a human donor who had COVID-19. The CDR3 corresponds to CASTPTNLGTEAFF. At the DNA level, the sequence is TGTGCCAGCACTCCCACCAACCTCGGGACTGAAGCTTTCTTT.